A single sample is the source of the 28 T cell receptor beta chains below, sequenced in a study of shared clonotypes between healthy human individuals. The repertoire was sequenced with immunoSEQ multiplex PCR; TCRdb's copy has only in-frame clones and lacks some. Here the sample spans around 370,000 clones, approximately 97% being singletons. Material: memory CD8+ T cells sorted from blood. Subset reported: CD45RO+ cells pooled with CCR7-negative TemRA cells. Receptors originate from a man aged 25 to 40 in good health.

The chain recombines TRBV10-1 with TRBJ2-2; D not resolved. The CDR3 spans 11 residues. Per germline, CDR1 WNHNN and CDR2 SYGVQD (reference sequence). V was pared by 2 bases and J by 5 bases, with 0 bases between. CDR3 sequence reads: CASSETGELFF. The CDR3 DNA is TGCGCCAGCAGTGAGACCGGGGAGCTGTTTTTT.

V is TRBV30 and J is TRBJ2-7; D is perhaps TRBD1 (6 bases). CDR1 and CDR2 (germline): GTSNPN, SVGIG (reference sequence). Trimming shortened V by 2 bases and J by 12 bases, and 14 bases separated the two germline ends. The CDR3 extends over 11 amino acids. The CDR3 DNA is TGTGCCTGGAGTTCAGGACAGAGGGCGTACTTC. Protein: CAWSSGQRAYF.

This clone was recorded once. V is TRBV10-3 and J is TRBJ1-3; no reliable D call. Trimming removed 5 bases at V and 4 bases at J, with 3 bases between. The CDR3 runs 11 residues. Germline V gives CDR1 ENHRY, CDR2 SYGVKD. CDR3 nucleotide sequence: TGTGCCATCAGTTCCGGAAACACCATATATTTT. Amino acids: CAISSGNTIYF.

The chain is built from TRBV29-1 and TRBJ2-3; maybe TRBD2 (5 bases). V dropped 6 bases and J dropped 2 bases, with 18 bases sitting between them. In germline, CDR1 is SQVTM, CDR2 ANQGSEA. The CDR3 length is 15 residues. The CDR3 loop reads CSVTPRAVPTDTQYF. The DNA for the CDR3 is TGCAGCGTGACCCCACGAGCGGTACCCACAGATACGCAGTATTTT.

The CDR3 region is CASSLQGVLYGYTF. In nucleotides, the CDR3 is TGTGCCAGCAGCTTGCAGGGCGTTCTCTATGGCTACACCTTC. The chain carries TRBV7-9 and TRBJ1-2; a weak D match, TRBD1 (5 bases). Trimming took off 3 bases at V and 4 bases at J, with 12 bases between the two ends. Germline V CDR1 and CDR2: SEHNR, FQNEAQ (reference sequence). The CDR3 is made up of 14 amino acids.

The rearrangement uses TRBV2 and TRBJ2-3; D is possibly TRBD1 (7 bases). The ends were cut back, 5 bases at V and 3 bases at J, with 18 bases in the middle. The germline V gene encodes CDR1 SNHLY and CDR2 FYNNEI. The CDR3 loop spans 16 amino acids. In DNA form, the CDR3 reads TGTGCCAGCAGTCAGGGGGGCCAAGGGAGAACAGATACGCAGTATTTT. It yields the protein CASSQGGQGRTDTQYF. The variable domain in full, with the rest retrieved from reference TRBV2 and TRBJ2-3, is EPEVTQTPSHQVTQMGQEVILRCVPISNHLYFYWYRQILGQKVEFLVSFYNNEISEKSEIFDDQFSVERPDGSNFTLKIRSTKLEDSAMYFCASSQGGQGRTDTQYFGPGTRLTVL.

This chain connects TRBV7-9 to TRBJ1-4, with unresolved D. CDR3 length: 15 amino acids. Germline CDR1 SEHNR, CDR2 FQNEAQ (reference sequence). The V gene lost 1 base and the J gene lost 8 bases, with 14 bases spanning the gap. This chain's CDR3 is CASSLDRVGTEKLFF. The CDR3 coding sequence is TGTGCCAGCAGCTTAGACCGTGTGGGAACGGAAAAACTGTTTTTT.

This rearrangement joins TRBV28 to TRBJ2-7, with 7 bases that match TRBD2. V was clipped by 4 bases and J by 0 bases; unmatched bases: 6. CDR3 length: 15 amino acids. Germline V lookup: CDR1 MDHEN, CDR2 SYDVKM. In DNA, the CDR3 is TGTGCCAGCAGTTCCACTAGCGCCGGCTCCTACGAGCAGTACTTC. Translation: CASSSTSAGSYEQYF.

V and J are TRBV4-1 and TRBJ1-4; TRBD1 is a possible D gene (5 bases). Germline assignment: CDR1 MGHRA and CDR2 YSYEKL. The germline V and J ends were trimmed by 4 bases and 5 bases, with 11 bases remaining between them. There are 14 residues in the CDR3. The CDR3 here is CASSPRQLNEKLFF. In DNA form, the CDR3 reads TGCGCCAGCAGCCCCAGACAGCTCAATGAAAAACTGTTTTTT.

The V gene is TRBV4-1, the J gene TRBJ2-2, with TRBD2 matching 10 bases. The V and J ends lost 2 bases and 5 bases, in that order; junction bases with no gene match: 8. The CDR3 has 17 amino acids. Germline assignment: CDR1 MGHRA and CDR2 YSYEKL. The CDR3 DNA follows: TGCGCCAGCAGCCAAAGGCTAGCGGGAGTAAATACCGGGGAGCTGTTTTTT. It yields the protein CASSQRLAGVNTGELFF.

This sequence joins TRBV7-2 and TRBJ2-1, with no clear D. CDR3 length equals 11 residues. The V end lost 0 bases, the J end lost 8 bases, and 2 bases lay between the germline ends. Germline CDR1 SGHTA, CDR2 FQGNSA. The CDR3 spells CASSLAYEQFF. CDR3 DNA: TGTGCCAGCAGCTTAGCCTATGAGCAGTTCTTC.

The CDR3 DNA follows: TGCAGCGTTGAAGCCTGGGACAGTTTGCCGAGAAACTATGGCTACACCTTC. The encoded protein is CSVEAWDSLPRNYGYTF. The chain couples TRBV29-1 to TRBJ1-2; 7 nucleotides match TRBD1. Germline CDR1 and CDR2: SQVTM and ANQGSEA. J lost 2 bases, V lost 1 base, and 13 bases had no gene match. The CDR3 has 17 amino acids.

The chain uses TRBV28 and TRBJ1-4, with TRBD1 matching 8 bases. J lost 3 bases, V lost 6 bases, and 9 bases had no gene match. This CDR3 has 16 amino acids. CDR1 and CDR2 (germline): MDHEN, SYDVKM. DNA of the CDR3: TGTGCCAGCAGCTCACAGGGGGGGGCGTCTAATGAAAAACTGTTTTTT. It specifies CASSSQGGASNEKLFF. The entire variable domain, with the rest obtained from reference TRBV28 and TRBJ1-4, is as follows: DVKVTQSSRYLVKRTGEKVFLECVQDMDHENMFWYRQDPGLGLRLIYFSYDVKMKEKGDIPEGYSVSREKKERFSLILESASTNQTSMYLCASSSQGGASNEKLFFGSGTQLSVL.

The chain has TRBV5-4 and TRBJ2-7, with 9 bases aligning to TRBD2. The junction had 9 bases not matched to a gene; V was cut back by 6 bases and J by 2 bases. This CDR3 region has 15 residues. CDR1 is SGHNT and CDR2 is YYREEE in the germline V gene (reference sequence). CDR3 in amino acids: CASTILAGEPYEQYF. The CDR3 DNA reads as TGTGCCAGCACCATATTAGCGGGAGAACCCTACGAGCAGTACTTC.

The chain carries TRBV28 and TRBJ1-5, with D hard to call. In germline, CDR1 is MDHEN, CDR2 SYDVKM. CDR3 length: 14 amino acids. V lost 3 bases, J lost 6 bases, and 12 bases lay in between. The CDR3 loop reads CASSFWSGSQPQHF. DNA of the CDR3: TGTGCCAGCAGTTTCTGGTCCGGGTCTCAGCCCCAGCATTTT.

V gene TRBV4-2 combines with J gene TRBJ1-3; tentatively, D is TRBD1 (5 bases). Looked up from germline, CDR1 is LGHNA and CDR2 is YNFKEQ. The germline V and J ends were trimmed by 3 bases and 1 base, with 16 bases remaining between them. The CDR3 extends over 17 amino acids. CDR3 coding DNA: TGTGCCAGCAGCCATACACAAGGGGAGGAATCTGGAAACACCATATATTTT. Encoded protein: CASSHTQGEESGNTIYF.

The chain uses TRBV4-1 and TRBJ1-4; the match to TRBD1 covers 7 bases. V was pared by 4 bases and J by 8 bases, with 22 bases of the junction left unmatched. This CDR3 comprises 19 residues. Germline V gene data show CDR1 as MGHRA and CDR2 as YSYEKL. The CDR3 DNA reads TGCGCCAGCAGCCCATCCTTCAGGGGGGGACCTTTGGGGACAGAAAAACTGTTTTTT. The encoded protein is CASSPSFRGGPLGTEKLFF.

This chain connects TRBV30 to TRBJ2-1, with 13 positions matching TRBD2. CDR1 GTSNPN and CDR2 SVGIG come from the germline V gene (reference sequence). V lost 1 base, J lost 12 bases, and 9 bases stayed unmatched. This CDR3 spans 15 amino acids. CDR3 residues: CAWSEGLAGFEGQFF. As DNA, the CDR3 is TGTGCCTGGAGTGAGGGACTAGCGGGATTCGAGGGGCAGTTCTTC. Full variable domain (missing parts from reference TRBV30 and TRBJ2-1): SQTIHQWPATLVQPVGSPLSLECTVEGTSNPNLYWYRQAAGRGLQLLFYSVGIGQISSEVPQNLSASRPQDRQFILSSKKLLLSDSGFYLCAWSEGLAGFEGQFFGPGTRLTVL.

This chain joins TRBV4-2 and TRBJ2-7, with 8 bases matching TRBD2. Trimming at V came to 0 bases and at J to 2 bases, leaving 0 bases not matched to a gene. The CDR3 spans 14 residues. Germline lookup yields CDR1 LGHNA and CDR2 YNFKEQ. The CDR3 region is CASSQDGRAYEQYF. The CDR3 nucleotides read TGTGCCAGCAGCCAAGACGGGAGGGCCTACGAGCAGTACTTC.

The chain employs TRBV18 and TRBJ1-4; D gene uncertain. Trimming cost V 4 bases and J 8 bases, with 8 bases left between them. This CDR3 contains 12 residues. Per germline, CDR1 KGHSH and CDR2 LQKENI. The chain's CDR3 is CASSLGSEKLFF. CDR3 DNA sequence: TGTGCCAGCTCACTCGGGTCGGAAAAACTGTTTTTT.

The V gene is TRBV7-9, the J gene TRBJ2-5; 11 positions agree with TRBD2. V lost 3 bases and J lost 5; bases outside the gene matches: 5. The CDR3 has 15 amino acids. Per germline, CDR1 SEHNR and CDR2 FQNEAQ (reference sequence). The CDR3 DNA is TGTGCCAGCAGCTTGGGACTAGCGGTGATCGAGACCCAGTACTTC. Protein: CASSLGLAVIETQYF.

V and J are TRBV4-1 and TRBJ1-1, with D unclear. This CDR3 spans 14 amino acids. V was clipped by 1 base and J by 4 bases, with 10 bases between them. The V gene's germline CDR1 is MGHRA and CDR2 YSYEKL. The CDR3 DNA follows: TGCGCCAGCAGCCAAGTTGTGGGGTCCACTGAAGCTTTCTTT. This codes for CASSQVVGSTEAFF.

The genes are TRBV30 and TRBJ1-4; possibly TRBD1 for D (5 bases). Germline CDR1 is GTSNPN and CDR2 is SVGIG (reference sequence). V shed 4 bases and J shed 6 bases, with 18 bases lying between them. The CDR3 totals 15 residues. CDR3: CAWNRWGGLDEKLFF. In DNA, the CDR3 is TGTGCCTGGAACCGCTGGGGGGGGTTAGATGAAAAACTGTTTTTT.

V gene TRBV5-4 combines with J gene TRBJ1-2; tentatively, D is TRBD1 (5 bases). Germline assignment: CDR1 SGHNT and CDR2 YYREEE (reference sequence). This CDR3 is 12 amino acids long. V lost 0 bases to trimming and J lost 9 bases, with 9 bases between them. The CDR3 loop is CASSLGQGSYTF. The CDR3 coding sequence is TGTGCCAGCAGCTTGGGGCAGGGTAGCTACACCTTC.

The chain uses TRBV7-9 and TRBJ2-3, with TRBD2 matching 7 bases. V shed 5 bases and J 9 bases; nucleotides not matched to a gene: 14. Looked up from germline, CDR1 is SEHNR and CDR2 is FQNEAQ (reference sequence). This CDR3 contains 15 residues. In DNA, the CDR3 is TGTGCCAGCAGCCACCATCTAGCGGAGCTTTCCACGCAGTATTTT. Its translation: CASSHHLAELSTQYF. The whole variable domain, filled in from reference TRBV7-9 and TRBJ2-3, reads DTGVSQNPRHKITKRGQNVTFRCDPISEHNRLYWYRQTLGQGPEFLTYFQNEAQLEKSRLLSDRFSAERPKGSFSTLEIQRTEQGDSAMYLCASSHHLAELSTQYFGPGTRLTVL.

The chain uses TRBV6-5 and TRBJ2-7; no clear D. CDR3 length: 14 residues. The V gene's germline CDR1 is MNHEY and CDR2 SVGAGI. V lost 0 bases and J 0 bases, leaving 6 bases between the germline ends. CDR3 in DNA: TGTGCCAGCAGTTACTCGCCGAGCTCCTACGAGCAGTACTTC. Encoded protein: CASSYSPSSYEQYF.

The CDR3 coding sequence is TGCAGCGTTCACCGACAACATTTAGAGACCCAGTACTTC. Protein sequence: CSVHRQHLETQYF. The chain links TRBV29-1 to TRBJ2-5; D not certain. This CDR3 is 13 amino acids long. Germline assignment: CDR1 SQVTM and CDR2 ANQGSEA. V shed 5 bases and J shed 4 bases, with 14 bases lying between them.

The V gene is TRBV4-2, the J gene TRBJ1-1; D not certain. CDR3 length: 17 amino acids. Germline CDR1 LGHNA, CDR2 YNFKEQ. V dropped 0 bases and J dropped 1 base, with 15 bases sitting between them. CDR3 amino acids: CASSQDPQIGRNTEAFF. CDR3 in DNA: TGTGCCAGCAGCCAAGATCCTCAAATCGGGCGGAACACTGAAGCTTTCTTT.